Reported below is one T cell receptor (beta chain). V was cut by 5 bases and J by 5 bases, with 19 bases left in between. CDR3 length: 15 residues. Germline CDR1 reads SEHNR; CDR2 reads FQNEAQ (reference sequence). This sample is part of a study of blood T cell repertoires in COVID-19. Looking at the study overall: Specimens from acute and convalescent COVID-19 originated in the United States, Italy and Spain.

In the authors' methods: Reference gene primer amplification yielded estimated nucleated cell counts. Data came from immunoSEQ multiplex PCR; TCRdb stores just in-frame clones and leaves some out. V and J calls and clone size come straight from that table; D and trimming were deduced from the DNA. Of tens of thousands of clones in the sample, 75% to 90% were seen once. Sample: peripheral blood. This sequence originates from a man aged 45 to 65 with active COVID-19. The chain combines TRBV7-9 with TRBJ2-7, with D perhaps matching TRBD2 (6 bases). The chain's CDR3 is CASSPNHGPGDEQYF. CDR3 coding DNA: TGTGCCAGCAGCCCCAATCATGGACCGGGGGACGAGCAGTACTTC.